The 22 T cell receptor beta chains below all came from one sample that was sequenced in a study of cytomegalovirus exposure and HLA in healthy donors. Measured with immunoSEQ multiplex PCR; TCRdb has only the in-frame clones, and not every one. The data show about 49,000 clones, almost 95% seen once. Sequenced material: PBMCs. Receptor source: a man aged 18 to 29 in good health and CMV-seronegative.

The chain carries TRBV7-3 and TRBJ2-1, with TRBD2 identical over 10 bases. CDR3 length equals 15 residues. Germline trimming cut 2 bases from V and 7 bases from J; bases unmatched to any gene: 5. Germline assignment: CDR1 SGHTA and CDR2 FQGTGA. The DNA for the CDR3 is TGTGCCAGCAGCTTACTAGCGGGAGTAGGAAATGAGCAGTTCTTC. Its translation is CASSLLAGVGNEQFF.

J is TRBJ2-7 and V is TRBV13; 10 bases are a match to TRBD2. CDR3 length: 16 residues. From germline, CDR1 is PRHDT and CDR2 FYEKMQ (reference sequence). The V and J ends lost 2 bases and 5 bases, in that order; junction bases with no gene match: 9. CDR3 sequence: CASSLWASGSADEQYF. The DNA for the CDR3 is TGTGCCAGCAGCTTATGGGCTAGCGGGAGTGCGGACGAGCAGTACTTC.

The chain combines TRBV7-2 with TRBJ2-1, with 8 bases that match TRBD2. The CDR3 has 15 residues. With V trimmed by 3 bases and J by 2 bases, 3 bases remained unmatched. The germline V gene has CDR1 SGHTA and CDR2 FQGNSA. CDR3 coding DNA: TGTGCCAGCAGCTTCAATAGCGGGGCCTACAATGAGCAGTTCTTC. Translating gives CASSFNSGAYNEQFF.

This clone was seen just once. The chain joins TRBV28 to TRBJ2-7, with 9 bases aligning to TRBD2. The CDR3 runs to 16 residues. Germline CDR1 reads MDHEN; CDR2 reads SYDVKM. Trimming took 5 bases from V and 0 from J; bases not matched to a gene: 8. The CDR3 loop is CASSAGLATSSYEQYF. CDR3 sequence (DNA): TGTGCCAGCAGTGCCGGACTAGCGACCAGCTCCTACGAGCAGTACTTC.

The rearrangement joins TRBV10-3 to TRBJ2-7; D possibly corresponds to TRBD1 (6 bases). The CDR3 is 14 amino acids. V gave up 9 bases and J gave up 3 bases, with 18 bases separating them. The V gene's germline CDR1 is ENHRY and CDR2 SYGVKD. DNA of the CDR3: TGTGCCATATCCGCCGGGACACTAAACTACGAGCAGTACTTC. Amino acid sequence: CAISAGTLNYEQYF.

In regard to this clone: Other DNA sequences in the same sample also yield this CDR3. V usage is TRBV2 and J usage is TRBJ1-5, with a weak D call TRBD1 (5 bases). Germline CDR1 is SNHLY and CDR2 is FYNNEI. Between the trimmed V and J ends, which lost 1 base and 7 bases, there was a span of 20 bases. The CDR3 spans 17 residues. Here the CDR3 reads CASSEGWWAGNNQPQHF. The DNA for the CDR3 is TGTGCCAGCAGTGAAGGGTGGTGGGCAGGGAACAACCAGCCCCAGCATTTT. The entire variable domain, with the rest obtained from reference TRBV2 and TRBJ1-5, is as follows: EPEVTQTPSHQVTQMGQEVILRCVPISNHLYFYWYRQILGQKVEFLVSFYNNEISEKSEIFDDQFSVERPDGSNFTLKIRSTKLEDSAMYFCASSEGWWAGNNQPQHFGDGTRLSIL.

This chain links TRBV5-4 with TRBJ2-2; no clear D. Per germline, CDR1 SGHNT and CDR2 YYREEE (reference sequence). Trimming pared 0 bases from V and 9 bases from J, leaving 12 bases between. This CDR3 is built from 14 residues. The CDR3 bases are TGTGCCAGCAGCTTGGCGTCTACGTCGTGGGAGCTGTTTTTT. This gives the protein CASSLASTSWELFF. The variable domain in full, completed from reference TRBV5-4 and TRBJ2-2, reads ETGVTQSPTHLIKTRGQQVTLRCSSQSGHNTVSWYQQALGQGPQFIFQYYREEENGRGNFPPRFSGLQFPNYSSELNVNALELDDSALYLCASSLASTSWELFFGEGSRLTVL.

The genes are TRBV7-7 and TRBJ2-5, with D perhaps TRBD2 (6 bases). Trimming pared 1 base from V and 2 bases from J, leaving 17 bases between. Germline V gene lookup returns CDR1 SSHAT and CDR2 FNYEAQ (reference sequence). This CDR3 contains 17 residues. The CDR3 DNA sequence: TGTGCCAGCAGCTTAGGGAACCGGGACTCTAATCAAGAGACCCAGTACTTC. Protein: CASSLGNRDSNQETQYF. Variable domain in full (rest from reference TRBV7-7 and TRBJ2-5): GAGVSQSPRYKVTKRGQDVTLRCDPISSHATLYWYQQALGQGPEFLTYFNYEAQPDKSGLPSDRFSAERPEGSISTLTIQRTEQRDSAMYRCASSLGNRDSNQETQYFGPGTRLLVL.

CDR3: CASTNQEWGLTGELFF. CDR3 nucleotides: TGTGCCAGCACCAACCAGGAATGGGGGCTCACCGGGGAGCTGTTTTTT. V and J are TRBV5-4 and TRBJ2-2, with a tentative D call TRBD1 (6 bases). Trimming cost V 6 bases and J 4 bases, with 19 bases left between them. Germline V CDR1 and CDR2: SGHNT, YYREEE (reference sequence). The length of the CDR3 is 16 residues.

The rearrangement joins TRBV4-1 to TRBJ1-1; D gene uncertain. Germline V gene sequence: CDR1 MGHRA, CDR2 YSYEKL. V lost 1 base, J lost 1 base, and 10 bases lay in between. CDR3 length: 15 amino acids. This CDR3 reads CASSQVGFSNTEAFF. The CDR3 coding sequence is TGCGCCAGCAGCCAAGTGGGCTTCTCGAACACTGAAGCTTTCTTT.

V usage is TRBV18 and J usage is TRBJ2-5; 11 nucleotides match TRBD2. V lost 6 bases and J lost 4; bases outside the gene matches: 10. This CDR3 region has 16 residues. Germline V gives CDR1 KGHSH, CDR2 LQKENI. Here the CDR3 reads CASSPGLAGRGETQYF. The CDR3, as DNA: TGTGCCAGCTCTCCAGGACTAGCGGGCCGGGGAGAGACCCAGTACTTC.

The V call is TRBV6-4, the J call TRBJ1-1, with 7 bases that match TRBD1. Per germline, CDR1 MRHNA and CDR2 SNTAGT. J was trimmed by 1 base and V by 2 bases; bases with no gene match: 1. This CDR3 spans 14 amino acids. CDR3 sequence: CASSDGTENTEAFF. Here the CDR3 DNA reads TGTGCCAGCAGTGACGGGACAGAGAACACTGAAGCTTTCTTT.

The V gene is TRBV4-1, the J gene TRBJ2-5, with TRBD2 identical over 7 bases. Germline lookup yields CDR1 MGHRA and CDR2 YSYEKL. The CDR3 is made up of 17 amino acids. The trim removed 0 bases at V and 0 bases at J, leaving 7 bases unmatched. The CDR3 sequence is CASSQDTSGVNQETQYF. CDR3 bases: TGCGCCAGCAGCCAAGATACCAGCGGGGTAAACCAAGAGACCCAGTACTTC.

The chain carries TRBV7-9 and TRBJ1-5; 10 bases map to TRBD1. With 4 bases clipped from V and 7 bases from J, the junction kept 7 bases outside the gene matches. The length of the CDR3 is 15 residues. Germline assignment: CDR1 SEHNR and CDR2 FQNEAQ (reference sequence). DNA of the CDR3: TGTGCCAGCAGCTGGCTGGACAGGGGGGTACAGCCCCAGCATTTT. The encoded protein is CASSWLDRGVQPQHF.

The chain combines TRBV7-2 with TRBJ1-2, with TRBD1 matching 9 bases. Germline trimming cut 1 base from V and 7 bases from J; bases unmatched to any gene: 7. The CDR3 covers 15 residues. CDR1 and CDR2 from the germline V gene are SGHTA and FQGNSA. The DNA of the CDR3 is TGTGCCAGCAGCTTAGGGAAAACAGGGGGCAGTGGCTACACCTTC. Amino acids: CASSLGKTGGSGYTF. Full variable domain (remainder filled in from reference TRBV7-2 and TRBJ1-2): GAGVSQSPSNKVTEKGKDVELRCDPISGHTALYWYRQSLGQGLEFLIYFQGNSAPDKSGLPSDRFSAERTGGSVSTLTIQRTQQEDSAVYLCASSLGKTGGSGYTFGSGTRLTVV.

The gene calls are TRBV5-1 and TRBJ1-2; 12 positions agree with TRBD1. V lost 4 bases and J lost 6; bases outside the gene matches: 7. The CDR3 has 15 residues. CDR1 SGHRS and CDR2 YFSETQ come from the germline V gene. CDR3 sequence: CASSPGQGAPDGYTF. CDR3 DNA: TGCGCCAGCAGCCCGGGACAGGGGGCGCCGGATGGCTACACCTTC.

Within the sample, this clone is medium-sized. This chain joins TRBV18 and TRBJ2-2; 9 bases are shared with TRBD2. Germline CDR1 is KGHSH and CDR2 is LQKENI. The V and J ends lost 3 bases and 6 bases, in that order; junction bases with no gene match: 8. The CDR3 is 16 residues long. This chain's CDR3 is CASSPRLADTAGELFF. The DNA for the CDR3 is TGTGCCAGCTCACCCAGACTAGCGGATACGGCCGGGGAGCTGTTTTTT. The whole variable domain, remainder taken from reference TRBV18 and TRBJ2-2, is NAGVMQNPRHLVRRRGQEARLRCSPMKGHSHVYWYRQLPEEGLKFMVYLQKENIIDESGMPKERFSAEFPKEGPSILRIQQVVRGDSAAYFCASSPRLADTAGELFFGEGSRLTVL.

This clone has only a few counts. The CDR3 DNA reads as TGCGCCAGCAGCTTGGGTATGGACAGAGTAAACTCTGGGGCCAACGTCCTGACTTTC. Amino acid sequence: CASSLGMDRVNSGANVLTF. This sequence joins TRBV5-1 and TRBJ2-6; D is perhaps TRBD1 (6 bases). This CDR3 region has 19 residues. V was pared by 0 bases and J by 0 bases, with 16 bases between. Germline CDR1 and CDR2: SGHRS and YFSETQ.

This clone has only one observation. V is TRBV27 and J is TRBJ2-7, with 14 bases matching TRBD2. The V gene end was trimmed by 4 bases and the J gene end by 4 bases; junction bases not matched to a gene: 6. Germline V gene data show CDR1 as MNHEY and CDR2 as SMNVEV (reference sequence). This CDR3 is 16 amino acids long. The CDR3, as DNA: TGTGCCAGCAGTTCCCGGACTAGCGGGAGGATATACGAGCAGTACTTC. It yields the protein CASSSRTSGRIYEQYF.

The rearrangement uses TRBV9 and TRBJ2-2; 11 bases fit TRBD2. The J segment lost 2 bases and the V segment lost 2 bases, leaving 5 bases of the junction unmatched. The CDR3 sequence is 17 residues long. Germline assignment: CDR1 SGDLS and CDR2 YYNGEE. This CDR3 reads CASSVLAGGLNTGELFF. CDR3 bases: TGTGCCAGCAGCGTCTTAGCGGGAGGGCTAAACACCGGGGAGCTGTTTTTT.

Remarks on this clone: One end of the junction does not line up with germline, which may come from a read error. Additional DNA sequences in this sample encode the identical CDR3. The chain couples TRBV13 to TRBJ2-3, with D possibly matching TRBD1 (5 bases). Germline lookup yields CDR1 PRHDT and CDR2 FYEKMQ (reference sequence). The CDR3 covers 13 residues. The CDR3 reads CASSLGPLDTQYF. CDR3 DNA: TGTGCCAGCAGCTTGGGGCCGTTGGATACACAGTATTTT. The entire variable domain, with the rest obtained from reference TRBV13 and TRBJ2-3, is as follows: AAGVIQSPRHLIKEKRETATLKCYPIPRHDTVYWYQQGPGQDPQFLISFYEKMQSDKGSIPDRFSAQQFSDYHSELNMSSLELGDSALYFCASSLGPLDTQYFGPGTRLTVL.

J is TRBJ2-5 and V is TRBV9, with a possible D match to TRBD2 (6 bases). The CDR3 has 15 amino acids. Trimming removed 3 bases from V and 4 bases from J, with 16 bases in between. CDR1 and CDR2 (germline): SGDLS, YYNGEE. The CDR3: CASSGGGARGETQYF. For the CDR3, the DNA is TGTGCCAGCAGCGGCGGCGGGGCTAGGGGAGAGACCCAGTACTTC.